This T cell receptor beta chain was observed in a study of response to subunit inactivated influenza vaccine. On this clonotype: What it recognizes is unknown.

The CDR3 spans 16 residues. Trimming at V came to 4 bases and at J to 3 bases, leaving 2 bases not matched to a gene. From germline, CDR1 is KGHDR and CDR2 SFDVKD. Via MiXCR, TCRdb re-called the RT-PCR reads, giving one row per CDR3 protein. Found here are 800,000 to 1,000,000 distinct CDR3 sequences, 21% of them singletons; the top ten hold roughly 10%. Study-wide results and caveats: The authors proposed limited new T cell recruitment per seasonal influenza vaccination.

The chain employs TRBV24-1 and TRBJ2-2; 12 nucleotides line up with TRBD1. The TCR was taken from a man in his forties or fifties who received an inactivated influenza vaccine. This material consisted of PBMCs from blood, taken roughly 5 days after vaccination. Here the CDR3 reads CATSDRDRGHTGELFF. The CDR3 DNA reads TGTGCCACCAGTGACCGGGACAGGGGGCACACCGGGGAGCTGTTTTTT.